This T cell receptor (beta chain) was captured in a study of early T cells in non-severe SARS-CoV-2 infection. Study-wide results and caveats: Lookups in VDJdb leaned toward anti-spike CD8 responses and missed private and CD4 specificities.

TCRdb independently ran MiXCR on the 5' RACE reads; one entry per CDR3 protein. The data contain 95,000 to 120,000 distinct CDR3 sequences, 12% of them singletons. This clonotype has a count of ten or more. Its antigen is currently unknown. The junction and the germline gene differ at one end; a read error may be behind it. The CDR3 contains 15 residues. The chain combines TRBV12-3 or TRBV12-4 with TRBJ2-5; 9 nucleotides match TRBD2. The sample consisted of whole blood. The receptor comes from an adult who was a healthcare worker with PCR-confirmed SARS-CoV-2 infection or an uninfected control (not recorded which). The CDR3 protein is CATSRRAGGKETQYF. CDR3 DNA: TGTGCCACCAGTCGGCGCGCGGGGGGGAAAGAGACCCAGTACTTC.